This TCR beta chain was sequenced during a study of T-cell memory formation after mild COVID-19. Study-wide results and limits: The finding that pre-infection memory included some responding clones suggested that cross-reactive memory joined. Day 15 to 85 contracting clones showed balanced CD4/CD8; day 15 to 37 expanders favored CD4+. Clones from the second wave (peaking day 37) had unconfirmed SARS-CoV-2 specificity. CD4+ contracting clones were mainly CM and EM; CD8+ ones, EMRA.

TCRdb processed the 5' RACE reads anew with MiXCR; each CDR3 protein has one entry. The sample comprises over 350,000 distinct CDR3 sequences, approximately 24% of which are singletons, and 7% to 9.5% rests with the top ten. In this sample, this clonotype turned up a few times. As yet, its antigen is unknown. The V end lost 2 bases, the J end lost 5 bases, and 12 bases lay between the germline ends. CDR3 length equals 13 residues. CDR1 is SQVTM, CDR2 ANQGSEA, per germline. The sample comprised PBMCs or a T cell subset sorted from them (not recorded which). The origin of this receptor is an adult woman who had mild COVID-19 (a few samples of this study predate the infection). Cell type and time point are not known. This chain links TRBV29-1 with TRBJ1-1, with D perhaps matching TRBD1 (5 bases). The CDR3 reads CSVEPGVGTEAFF. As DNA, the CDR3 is TGCAGCGTTGAACCGGGGGTGGGGACTGAAGCTTTCTTT. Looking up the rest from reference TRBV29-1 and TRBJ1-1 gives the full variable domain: SAVISQKPSRDICQRGTSLTIQCQVDSQVTMMFWYRQQPGQSLTLIATANQGSEATYESGFVIDKFPISRPNLTFSTLTVSNMSPEDSSIYLCSVEPGVGTEAFFGQGTRLTVV.